The 13 T cell receptor beta chains below all came from one sample that was sequenced in a study of cytotoxic CD8 clonotypes in ibrutinib-treated CLL (TCRdb year 2021). Library method: the immunoSEQ multiplex PCR assay. TCRdb took this table from immuneACCESS and kept in-frame rearrangements with V and J called. Such tables lack part of the clones; where checked against another copy, unresolved V genes explain under half of the gap, and the rest is unexplained. Across this sample there are some 350,000 clones, with roughly 70% seen only once. The ten largest clones add up to just under 6.5% of the sample. The material sequenced was PBMCs, taken after 36 months of ibrutinib treatment. The receptors stem from a human donor with chronic lymphocytic leukemia.

The count of this clone is one. The CDR3 bases are TGTGCCAGCAAGGCAGGGGCAAGCTACACCTTC. Encoded protein: CASKAGASYTF. This chain links TRBV2 with TRBJ1-2; D may be TRBD1 (6 bases). The germline V gene has CDR1 SNHLY and CDR2 FYNNEI. This CDR3 region has 11 residues. V was trimmed by 7 bases and J by 9 bases, leaving 12 bases between them.

This chain joins TRBV2 and TRBJ2-3; D is perhaps TRBD1 (5 bases). The CDR3 length is 15 residues. From germline, CDR1 is SNHLY and CDR2 FYNNEI. The ends were cut back, 5 bases at V and 0 bases at J, with 12 bases in the middle. The CDR3 reads CASSLDKISTDTQYF. The CDR3 DNA reads as TGTGCCAGCAGTTTGGACAAAATAAGCACAGATACGCAGTATTTT.

The gene calls are TRBV19 and TRBJ2-5, with TRBD1 matching over 7 bases. The germline CDR1 and CDR2 sequences are LNHDA and SQIVND (reference sequence). The CDR3 is 15 residues long. Unmatched junction bases numbered 7, after V lost 1 base and J lost 5 bases. CDR3 nucleotides: TGTGCCAGTAGTATAGGTGGACAGGCGCTCGAGACCCAGTACTTC. Protein sequence: CASSIGGQALETQYF.

This clone was seen ten or more times. V is TRBV4-1 and J is TRBJ2-2, with unresolved D. The germline V gene has CDR1 MGHRA and CDR2 YSYEKL. The CDR3 covers 15 residues. The ends were cut back, 1 base at V and 3 bases at J, with 9 bases in the middle. The CDR3: CASSQVAGYTGELFF. The DNA of the CDR3 is TGCGCCAGCAGCCAAGTGGCAGGATACACCGGGGAGCTGTTTTTT.

The CDR3 DNA is TGTGCCAGCAGCGTAGTGTCGGGAGTTCTAGGGTACAATGAGCAGTTCTTC. Residues: CASSVVSGVLGYNEQFF. This sequence joins TRBV9 and TRBJ2-1, with D perhaps TRBD2 (6 bases). Germline lookup yields CDR1 SGDLS and CDR2 YYNGEE. There are 17 residues in the CDR3. V was shortened by 0 bases and J by 4 bases, with 17 bases between the two germline ends.

V and J are TRBV9 and TRBJ2-1; tentatively, D is TRBD2 (5 bases). Germline V gives CDR1 SGDLS, CDR2 YYNGEE. Trimming removed 4 bases from V and 0 bases from J, with 8 bases in between. The CDR3 is 14 residues long. The chain's CDR3 is CASSPGLSYNEQFF. CDR3 nucleotides: TGTGCCAGCAGCCCCGGACTCTCCTACAATGAGCAGTTCTTC.

The rearrangement joins TRBV7-6 to TRBJ2-5; 14 bases are a match to TRBD2. J gave up 4 bases and V 5 bases, and 9 bases lay outside the gene matches. This CDR3 region has 17 residues. In germline, CDR1 is SGHVS, CDR2 FNYEAQ. CDR3 sequence reads: CASSEGLAGVVPETQYF. CDR3 bases: TGTGCCAGCAGCGAGGGACTAGCGGGAGTCGTACCAGAGACCCAGTACTTC.

The chain combines TRBV10-3 with TRBJ1-3; D gene ambiguous. With 0 bases removed from V and 3 bases from J, the gap between germline ends came to 9 bases. Per the germline V gene, CDR1 is ENHRY and CDR2 is SYGVKD. CDR3 length: 15 amino acids. CDR3 nucleotide sequence: TGTGCCATCAGTGAGTCCTGGGGTCGTGGAAACACCATATATTTT. It specifies CAISESWGRGNTIYF.

This chain joins TRBV6-1 and TRBJ2-7, with 8 nucleotides matching TRBD1. Germline CDR1 and CDR2: MNHNS and SASEGT. Trimming at V came to 7 bases and at J to 0 bases, leaving 8 bases not matched to a gene. The CDR3 is 15 amino acids. CDR3 sequence: CASKGLTGGSYEQYF. In DNA form, the CDR3 reads TGTGCCAGCAAGGGGTTAACAGGGGGCTCCTACGAGCAGTACTTC.

The chain has TRBV2 and TRBJ2-2; D is ambiguous. Trimming pared 6 bases from V and 2 bases from J, leaving 4 bases between. Germline assignment: CDR1 SNHLY and CDR2 FYNNEI. The CDR3 runs 12 residues. CDR3 nucleotide sequence: TGTGCCAGCAGGATTAACACCGGGGAGCTGTTTTTT. As protein: CASRINTGELFF.

The chain employs TRBV28 and TRBJ1-2, with D hard to call. The germline V gene encodes CDR1 MDHEN and CDR2 SYDVKM. The V end lost 3 bases, the J end lost 2 bases, and 10 bases lay between the germline ends. This CDR3 contains 14 residues. This CDR3 is CASSFLGVNYGYTF. Here the CDR3 DNA reads TGTGCCAGCAGTTTTTTGGGAGTCAACTATGGCTACACCTTC.

This clone was observed once. The chain joins TRBV7-2 to TRBJ2-7, with D hard to call. This CDR3 is built from 13 residues. The germline V gene has CDR1 SGHTA and CDR2 FQGNSA. The V gene lost 0 bases and the J gene lost 0 bases, with 3 bases spanning the gap. The CDR3 DNA reads TGTGCCAGCAGCTTAGCCTTCTCCTACGAGCAGTACTTC. Protein sequence: CASSLAFSYEQYF. The variable domain in full, completed from reference TRBV7-2 and TRBJ2-7, reads GAGVSQSPSNKVTEKGKDVELRCDPISGHTALYWYRQSLGQGLEFLIYFQGNSAPDKSGLPSDRFSAERTGGSVSTLTIQRTQQEDSAVYLCASSLAFSYEQYFGPGTRLTVT.

The genes are TRBV9 and TRBJ2-2, with 10 bases that match TRBD1. Germline CDR1 and CDR2: SGDLS and YYNGEE. The junction had 3 bases not matched to a gene; V was cut back by 3 bases and J by 4 bases. The CDR3 is 15 residues long. CDR3 sequence reads: CASSGRDRGTGELFF. CDR3 DNA sequence: TGTGCCAGCAGCGGCCGGGACAGGGGCACCGGGGAGCTGTTTTTT.